This is a list of T cell receptor beta chains from one sample in a study of T cell changes during pregnancy in multiple sclerosis. Sequencing used immunoSEQ multiplex PCR; TCRdb keeps in-frame clones, though not all of them. The sample has some 38,000 clones, 90% seen once. The material sequenced was CD4+ T cells from peripheral blood mononuclear cells, taken in the second trimester of pregnancy. Receptors were obtained from a female donor with multiple sclerosis, enrolled in a pregnancy study. CDR3s include the opening cysteine and the closing phenylalanine or tryptophan.

CDR3aa,j_gene,v_gene
CASSSLRDSYNEQFF,TRBJ2-1,TRBV11-2
CATSLQETQYF,TRBJ2-5,TRBV5-4
CASSVLGRGLAGTRNIQYF,TRBJ2-4,TRBV5-4
CASSVGLAESYEQYF,TRBJ2-7,TRBV9
CASSLDRPNTGELFF,TRBJ2-2,TRBV5-1
CASSPPQTGSYGYTF,TRBJ1-2,TRBV28
CASQLEDRSYNEQFF,TRBJ2-1,TRBV28
CASSSTGFESGANVLTF,TRBJ2-6,TRBV7-2
CASSQAGVETQYF,TRBJ2-5,TRBV4-2
CASSPLRSNTGELFF,TRBJ2-2,TRBV2
CASSFQAGGETQYF,TRBJ2-5,TRBV7-3
CASSPSRDRAYEQYF,TRBJ2-7,TRBV6-1
CAWSFGGLAGYGYTF,TRBJ1-2,TRBV30
CATSGPGQGGYGYTF,TRBJ1-2,TRBV15
CASSTGPWNEQYF,TRBJ2-7,TRBV5-4
CASSWGRGPDTQYF,TRBJ2-3,TRBV7-3
CASSSTSGGTDTQYF,TRBJ2-3,TRBV7-9
CAWALAGYYEQYF,TRBJ2-7,TRBV30
CASSETSGRAYEQFF,TRBJ2-1,TRBV9
CASSLAQRTTPEGHEQYF,TRBJ2-7,TRBV5-1
CASSEGGGSGELFF,TRBJ2-2,TRBV25-1
CASSLTASGRKETQYF,TRBJ2-5,TRBV13
CAWSVRFRLSGTEAFF,TRBJ1-1,TRBV30
CASGQRVASYEQYF,TRBJ2-7,TRBV5-1
CASSPTSFPTRELFF,TRBJ2-2,TRBV5-5
CASSLGPSGEQYF,TRBJ2-7,TRBV5-4
CASGQGNYGYTF,TRBJ1-2,TRBV5-1
CASSYGPAGSPQNIQYF,TRBJ2-4,TRBV7-2
CASRSDSSGNTIYF,TRBJ1-3,TRBV6-5
CASSRQGTGNQPQHF,TRBJ1-5,TRBV19
CASSFQGRETQYF,TRBJ2-5,TRBV28
CASSRDRGNYGYTF,TRBJ1-2,TRBV28
CASSQGQGSQPQHF,TRBJ1-5,TRBV18
CASMIGRAGELFF,TRBJ2-2,TRBV27
CASSLESGLNEKLFF,TRBJ1-4,TRBV11-2
CASRTGGTDTQYF,TRBJ2-3,TRBV19
CASSHDRVNYEQYF,TRBJ2-7,TRBV18
CASSPGATVNQPQHF,TRBJ1-5,TRBV27
CASSYPPVCNTIYF,TRBJ1-3,TRBV6-9
CASSESAGVYEQYF,TRBJ2-7,TRBV2